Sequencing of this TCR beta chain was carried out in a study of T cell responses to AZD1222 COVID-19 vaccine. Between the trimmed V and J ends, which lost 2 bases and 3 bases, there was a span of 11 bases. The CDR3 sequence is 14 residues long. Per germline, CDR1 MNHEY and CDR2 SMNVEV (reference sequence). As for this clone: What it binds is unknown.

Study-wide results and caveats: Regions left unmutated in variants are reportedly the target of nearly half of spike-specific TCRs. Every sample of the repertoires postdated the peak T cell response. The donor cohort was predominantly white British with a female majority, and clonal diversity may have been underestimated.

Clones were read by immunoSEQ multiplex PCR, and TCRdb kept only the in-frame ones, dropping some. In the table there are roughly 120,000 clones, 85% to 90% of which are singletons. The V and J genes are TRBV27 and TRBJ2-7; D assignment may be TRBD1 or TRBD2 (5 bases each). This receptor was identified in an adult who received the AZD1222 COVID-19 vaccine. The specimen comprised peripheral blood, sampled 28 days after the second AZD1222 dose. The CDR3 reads CASSLGTAGYEQYF. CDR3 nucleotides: TGTGCCAGCAGTTTAGGGACGGCAGGCTACGAGCAGTACTTC.